Below, 8 T cell receptor beta chains from the same sample are listed, as sequenced in a study of cytomegalovirus exposure and HLA in healthy donors. The primer mix had 60 Vbeta and 13 Jbeta primers. Sequenced by immunoSEQ multiplex PCR; TCRdb stores in-frame clones only, minus some. The sample table includes approximately 150,000 clones. Sequenced material: PBMCs. The source is a woman in her fifties or sixties in good health and CMV-seronegative.

The chain has TRBV5-1 and TRBJ2-1; D is unresolved. Trimming removed 0 bases at V and 5 bases at J, with 6 bases between. Germline V gives CDR1 SGHRS, CDR2 YFSETQ. CDR3 length equals 13 residues. The CDR3 DNA reads as TGCGCCAGCAGCTTGGGAGTAAACAATGAGCAGTTCTTC. Its protein product is CASSLGVNNEQFF. Full variable domain (remainder filled in from reference TRBV5-1 and TRBJ2-1): KAGVTQTPRYLIKTRGQQVTLSCSPISGHRSVSWYQQTPGQGLQFLFEYFSETQRNKGNFPGRFSGRQFSNSRSEMNVSTLELGDSALYLCASSLGVNNEQFFGPGTRLTVL.

The chain combines TRBV28 with TRBJ1-2, with 7 nucleotides matching TRBD1. With V trimmed by 6 bases and J by 4 bases, 5 bases remained unmatched. The CDR3 loop spans 13 amino acids. CDR1 is MDHEN and CDR2 is SYDVKM in the germline V gene. The CDR3 DNA reads TGTGCCAGCAGACCCGGGACAGCCTATGGCTACACCTTC. Encoded protein: CASRPGTAYGYTF.

The chain recombines TRBV5-6 with TRBJ2-2, with TRBD2 identical over 11 bases. The V and J ends lost 1 base and 3 bases, in that order; junction bases with no gene match: 11. Germline lookup yields CDR1 SGHDT and CDR2 YYEEEE. The CDR3 extends over 19 amino acids. CDR3 in amino acids: CASSLIVSGRAVHTGELFF. The CDR3 DNA reads TGTGCCAGCAGCTTGATTGTTAGCGGGAGGGCCGTCCACACCGGGGAGCTGTTTTTT.

V gene TRBV2 combines with J gene TRBJ2-3; D is unresolved. V lost 2 bases and J lost 0, with 12 bases in between. Germline values: CDR1 SNHLY, CDR2 FYNNEI. This CDR3 has 16 residues. This chain's CDR3 is CASSERSLFSTDTQYF. DNA of the CDR3: TGTGCCAGCAGTGAACGGTCGCTGTTTAGCACAGATACGCAGTATTTT. The full variable domain, with the rest looked up from reference TRBV2 and TRBJ2-3, is EPEVTQTPSHQVTQMGQEVILRCVPISNHLYFYWYRQILGQKVEFLVSFYNNEISEKSEIFDDQFSVERPDGSNFTLKIRSTKLEDSAMYFCASSERSLFSTDTQYFGPGTRLTVL.

This chain's CDR3 is CASSWTGTGELFF. In nucleotides, the CDR3 is TGCGCCAGCAGCTGGACAGGGACCGGGGAGCTGTTTTTT. The rearrangement links TRBV5-1 to TRBJ2-2, with 8 bases matching TRBD1. V lost 3 bases and J lost 5; bases outside the gene matches: 0. CDR1 and CDR2 from the germline V gene are SGHRS and YFSETQ. There are 13 residues in the CDR3.

The chain carries TRBV4-3 and TRBJ1-1, with 7 positions matching TRBD1. With 4 bases clipped from V and 4 bases from J, the junction kept 3 bases outside the gene matches. The CDR3 has 13 residues. Germline V gives CDR1 LGHNA, CDR2 YSLEER. CDR3 coding DNA: TGCGCCAGCAGCCGCGGACAGGTCACTGAAGCTTTCTTT. Residues: CASSRGQVTEAFF.

This chain uses TRBV7-9 with TRBJ1-2; D not certain. The CDR3 length is 17 residues. CDR1 is SEHNR, CDR2 FQNEAQ, per germline (reference sequence). Trimming pared 1 base from V and 3 bases from J, leaving 18 bases between. DNA for the CDR3: TGTGCCAGCAGCTTAGGGTGGAGTCCAAAATCCCACTATGGCTACACCTTC. Translated, it gives CASSLGWSPKSHYGYTF.

The chain links TRBV29-1 to TRBJ2-2, with 9 bases lining up with TRBD2. CDR1 SQVTM and CDR2 ANQGSEA come from the germline V gene. J lost 6 bases, V lost 5 bases, and 13 bases had no gene match. The CDR3 length is 16 residues. CDR3: CSVTTPIAGVPGELFF. The CDR3 DNA reads TGCAGCGTTACTACACCCATAGCGGGAGTCCCCGGGGAGCTGTTTTTT.